This note documents a single T cell receptor (beta chain) sequence. The antigen remains undetermined. The assay was immunoSEQ multiplex PCR, and TCRdb's table has in-frame clones only and misses some. The sample has about 22,000 clones; about 78% are singletons. The data derive from a study of STAT5B mutations in CD4+ large granular lymphocyte leukemia. Study information: Among healthy controls, a particular HLA allele went with more CDR3 'QG' motifs. Study outcomes and limitations: TRBV06-family usage was enriched in top patient clones (8/27) versus controls (2/35). Patient CD4-sorted repertoires stayed more clonal than healthy ones after leukemic-clone removal. Main leukemic clonotypes were patient-specific, but more than 20% appeared at low frequency elsewhere.

Trimming took 1 base from V and 0 from J, leaving 16 bases between them. CDR3 length equals 18 residues. From germline, CDR1 is SGHDN and CDR2 FVKESK. V is TRBV14 and J is TRBJ1-3; no firm D call. The source is a human donor in good health. Sequences were obtained from CD4+ T cells from blood buffy coats. CDR3 in DNA: TGTGCCAGCAGCCAAGTGTTATCCGAAACCCTCTCTGGAAACACCATATATTTT. Its protein product is CASSQVLSETLSGNTIYF.